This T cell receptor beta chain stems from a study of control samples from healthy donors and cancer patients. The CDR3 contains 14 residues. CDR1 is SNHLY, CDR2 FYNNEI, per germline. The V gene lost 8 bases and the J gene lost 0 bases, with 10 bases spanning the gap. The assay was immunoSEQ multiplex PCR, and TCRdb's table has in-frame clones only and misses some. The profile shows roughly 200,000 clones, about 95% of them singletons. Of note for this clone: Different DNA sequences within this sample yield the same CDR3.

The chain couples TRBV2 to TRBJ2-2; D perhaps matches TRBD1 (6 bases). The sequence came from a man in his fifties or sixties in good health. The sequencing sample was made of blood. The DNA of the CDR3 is TGTGCCAGCGGGGGCGCCGCGAACACCGGGGAGCTGTTTTTT. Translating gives CASGGAANTGELFF.